A selection of T cell receptor beta chains follows, all from one sample in a study of CD8 T cells in ankylosing spondylitis. TCRdb re-derived calls from the 5' RACE reads in MiXCR, one entry per CDR3 protein. The table shows roughly 120,000 distinct CDR3 sequences, with about 7% occurring only once. The sample consisted of blood, either unsorted or a sorted T cell fraction (not recorded which). The origin of the receptors is a male donor with ankylosing spondylitis or in good health (not recorded which). The CDR3 runs from the conserved cysteine through the conserved F or W. A D gene is named only where the DNA matches it firmly. Expanded clones get a size class; other rows say once, few or many, or leave the size out.

abundance: -; j_gene: TRBJ2-2; v_gene: TRBV20-1; d_gene: TRBD2; len: 14; CDR3aa: CSARLAENTGELFF; CDR3nt: TGCAGTGCTAGACTAGCGGAGAACACCGGGGAGCTGTTTTTT
abundance: -; j_gene: TRBJ2-7; v_gene: TRBV4-2; d_gene: TRBD1; len: 17; CDR3aa: CASSQDIRTGEFYEQYF; CDR3nt: TGTGCCAGCAGCCAAGATATCCGGACAGGGGAGTTCTACGAGCAGTACTTC
abundance: many; j_gene: TRBJ2-2; v_gene: TRBV20-1; d_gene: -; len: 14; CDR3aa: CSAPTDANTGELFF; CDR3nt: TGCAGTGCCCCGACGGACGCGAACACCGGGGAGCTGTTTTTT
abundance: many; j_gene: TRBJ2-1; v_gene: TRBV6-1; d_gene: -; len: 15; CDR3aa: CASSEAGYAANEQFF; CDR3nt: TGTGCCAGCAGTGAAGCCGGCTATGCAGCGAATGAGCAGTTCTTC
abundance: many; j_gene: TRBJ2-7; v_gene: TRBV5-1; d_gene: TRBD2; len: 14; CDR3aa: CASSVAGPRYEQYF; CDR3nt: TGCGCCAGCAGCGTAGCGGGCCCACGATACGAGCAGTACTTC
abundance: many; j_gene: TRBJ2-2; v_gene: TRBV5-1; d_gene: TRBD1; len: 16; CDR3aa: CASSFLSGGNTGELFF; CDR3nt: TGCGCCAGCAGCTTTCTGTCAGGGGGAAACACCGGGGAGCTGTTTTTT
abundance: many; j_gene: TRBJ2-5; v_gene: TRBV6-1; d_gene: -; len: 15; CDR3aa: CASCPMVRGTETQYF; CDR3nt: TGTGCCAGCTGCCCCATGGTGAGGGGCACTGAGACCCAGTACTTC
abundance: many; j_gene: TRBJ1-2; v_gene: TRBV5-1; d_gene: TRBD1; len: 15; CDR3aa: CASSLGDSLIYGYTF; CDR3nt: TGCGCCAGCAGCTTGGGGGACAGTTTAATCTATGGCTACACCTTC
abundance: many; j_gene: TRBJ2-1; v_gene: TRBV12-3/TRBV12-4; d_gene: TRBD1; len: 15; CDR3aa: CASSLDRPSYNEQFF; CDR3nt: TGTGCCAGCAGTCTGGACAGGCCCTCCTACAATGAGCAGTTCTTC
abundance: many; j_gene: TRBJ2-7; v_gene: TRBV5-1; d_gene: -; len: 14; CDR3aa: CASSFGTASYEQYF; CDR3nt: TGCGCCAGCAGCTTCGGCACGGCGAGCTACGAGCAGTACTTC
abundance: many; j_gene: TRBJ2-1; v_gene: TRBV5-1; d_gene: -; len: 15; CDR3aa: CASSRATTDYNEQFF; CDR3nt: TGCGCCAGCAGTAGGGCGACTACGGACTACAATGAGCAGTTCTTC
abundance: many; j_gene: TRBJ2-1; v_gene: TRBV3-1; d_gene: TRBD2; len: 14; CDR3aa: CASRRGGTYGEQFF; CDR3nt: TGTGCCAGCAGGCGGGGGGGCACGTACGGTGAGCAGTTCTTC
abundance: few; j_gene: TRBJ1-1; v_gene: TRBV6-5; d_gene: -; len: 14; CDR3aa: CASSYTGQNTEAFF; CDR3nt: TGTGCCAGCAGCTACACAGGTCAGAACACTGAAGCTTTCTTT
abundance: many; j_gene: TRBJ2-7; v_gene: TRBV28; d_gene: TRBD1; len: 15; CDR3aa: CASSLTRDSSYEQYF; CDR3nt: TGTGCCAGCAGTTTAACCCGGGACAGCTCCTACGAGCAGTACTTC
abundance: many; j_gene: TRBJ2-7; v_gene: TRBV20-1; d_gene: TRBD2; len: 14; CDR3aa: CSAPGLAVSGEQYF; CDR3nt: TGCAGTGCTCCGGGACTAGCGGTGTCTGGCGAGCAGTACTTC
abundance: many; j_gene: TRBJ2-3; v_gene: TRBV7-2; d_gene: -; len: 16; CDR3aa: CASSLSFGRDTDTQYF; CDR3nt: TGTGCCAGCAGCTTATCTTTCGGGAGAGACACAGATACGCAGTATTTT
abundance: many; j_gene: TRBJ2-2; v_gene: TRBV15; d_gene: TRBD1; len: 14; CDR3aa: CATSRDRGQGELFF; CDR3nt: TGTGCCACCAGCCGGGACAGGGGGCAAGGGGAGCTGTTTTTT
abundance: few; j_gene: TRBJ1-5; v_gene: TRBV12-3/TRBV12-4; d_gene: -; len: 15; CDR3aa: CASTMGEVSNQPQHF; CDR3nt: TGTGCCAGCACCATGGGGGAGGTTAGCAATCAGCCCCAGCATTTT
abundance: many; j_gene: TRBJ2-1; v_gene: TRBV28; d_gene: -; len: 14; CDR3aa: CASSSPGGRNEQFF; CDR3nt: TGTGCCAGCAGTTCGCCCGGGGGGCGTAATGAGCAGTTCTTC
abundance: many; j_gene: TRBJ1-2; v_gene: TRBV4-1; d_gene: -; len: 16; CDR3aa: CASRQLPDSSNYGYTF; CDR3nt: TGCGCCAGCAGACAACTCCCGGACAGCTCTAACTATGGCTACACCTTC
abundance: many; j_gene: TRBJ1-2; v_gene: TRBV2; d_gene: -; len: 13; CDR3aa: CARKKEDNYGYTF; CDR3nt: TGTGCCCGCAAGAAGGAGGACAACTATGGCTACACCTTC
abundance: many; j_gene: TRBJ1-2; v_gene: TRBV7-6; d_gene: -; len: 15; CDR3aa: CASSLAVRAGSGYTF; CDR3nt: TGTGCCAGCAGCTTAGCTGTCCGGGCAGGGAGCGGCTACACCTTC
abundance: many; j_gene: TRBJ2-7; v_gene: TRBV5-1; d_gene: TRBD1; len: 14; CDR3aa: CASSLGQGAYEQYF; CDR3nt: TGCGCCAGCAGCTTGGGACAGGGCGCCTACGAGCAGTACTTC
abundance: many; j_gene: TRBJ2-1; v_gene: TRBV20-1; d_gene: TRBD2; len: 15; CDR3aa: CSARALSGGIYEQFF; CDR3nt: TGCAGTGCTAGAGCCCTTAGCGGGGGGATCTATGAGCAGTTCTTC
abundance: many; j_gene: TRBJ2-4; v_gene: TRBV12-3/TRBV12-4; d_gene: -; len: 14; CDR3aa: CASSLRGAKNIQYF; CDR3nt: TGTGCCAGCAGTTTAAGGGGGGCCAAAAACATTCAGTACTTC
abundance: many; j_gene: TRBJ2-5; v_gene: TRBV5-1; d_gene: -; len: 12; CDR3aa: CASSLGQETQYF; CDR3nt: TGCGCCAGCAGCTTGGGCCAAGAGACCCAGTACTTC
abundance: many; j_gene: TRBJ2-1; v_gene: TRBV5-1; d_gene: -; len: 14; CDR3aa: CASSLVSDNNEQFF; CDR3nt: TGCGCCAGCAGCTTGGTGTCTGACAACAATGAGCAGTTCTTC
abundance: many; j_gene: TRBJ2-1; v_gene: TRBV20-1; d_gene: TRBD2; len: 18; CDR3aa: CSARAQGPTSGGYNEQFF; CDR3nt: TGCAGTGCTAGAGCTCAGGGACCGACTAGCGGGGGTTACAATGAGCAGTTCTTC
abundance: many; j_gene: TRBJ2-7; v_gene: TRBV7-2; d_gene: -; len: 14; CDR3aa: CASSLSRPQGEQYF; CDR3nt: TGTGCCAGCAGCTTATCCAGGCCCCAGGGCGAGCAGTACTTC
abundance: few; j_gene: TRBJ1-2; v_gene: TRBV20-1; d_gene: -; len: 12; CDR3aa: CSAPTGNYGYTF; CDR3nt: TGCAGTGCCCCGACAGGCAACTATGGCTACACCTTC
abundance: many; j_gene: TRBJ2-7; v_gene: TRBV12-3/TRBV12-4; d_gene: TRBD2; len: 21; CDR3aa: CASSSGGGYWDLDSFSYEQYF; CDR3nt: TGTGCCAGCAGTTCCGGGGGGGGATATTGGGACCTTGATAGTTTTTCCTACGAGCAGTACTTC
abundance: many; j_gene: TRBJ2-3; v_gene: TRBV20-1; d_gene: TRBD2; len: 14; CDR3aa: CSAHSGRGTDTQYF; CDR3nt: TGCAGTGCTCATAGCGGGAGAGGCACAGATACGCAGTATTTT
abundance: many; j_gene: TRBJ2-7; v_gene: TRBV7-9; d_gene: TRBD1; len: 17; CDR3aa: CASSSRPGQSFSYEQYF; CDR3nt: TGTGCCAGCAGCTCTAGGCCGGGACAGAGTTTCTCCTACGAGCAGTACTTC
abundance: many; j_gene: TRBJ1-1; v_gene: TRBV5-1; d_gene: TRBD1; len: 16; CDR3aa: CASSLNPGQMNTEAFF; CDR3nt: TGCGCCAGCAGCCTAAACCCGGGACAGATGAACACTGAAGCTTTCTTT
abundance: many; j_gene: TRBJ2-3; v_gene: TRBV7-8; d_gene: TRBD2; len: 16; CDR3aa: CASSWGQAGGTDTQYF; CDR3nt: TGTGCCAGCAGCTGGGGACAAGCGGGGGGCACAGATACGCAGTATTTT
abundance: many; j_gene: TRBJ2-5; v_gene: TRBV5-1; d_gene: -; len: 16; CDR3aa: CASSPAMGANQETQYF; CDR3nt: TGCGCCAGCAGCCCGGCCATGGGCGCAAACCAAGAGACCCAGTACTTC
abundance: many; j_gene: TRBJ1-1; v_gene: TRBV5-1; d_gene: TRBD1; len: 13; CDR3aa: CASRDRGGTEAFF; CDR3nt: TGCGCCAGCAGAGACAGGGGCGGTACTGAAGCTTTCTTT
abundance: -; j_gene: TRBJ2-3; v_gene: TRBV20-1; d_gene: TRBD2; len: 15; CDR3aa: CSASHSGGPTDTQYF; CDR3nt: TGCAGTGCTAGTCATAGCGGGGGGCCGACAGATACGCAGTATTTT
abundance: many; j_gene: TRBJ2-1; v_gene: TRBV10-3; d_gene: -; len: 15; CDR3aa: CAISAYRVGINEQFF; CDR3nt: TGTGCCATCAGTGCCTACAGGGTTGGAATCAATGAGCAGTTCTTC
abundance: many; j_gene: TRBJ2-6; v_gene: TRBV20-1; d_gene: -; len: 18; CDR3aa: CSARDLLAPLSGANVLTF; CDR3nt: TGCAGTGCTAGAGACTTACTAGCTCCACTTTCTGGGGCCAACGTCCTGACTTTC
abundance: many; j_gene: TRBJ1-5; v_gene: TRBV15; d_gene: -; len: 15; CDR3aa: CATSRVAQANQPQHF; CDR3nt: TGTGCCACCAGCAGAGTAGCGCAGGCGAATCAGCCCCAGCATTTT
abundance: many; j_gene: TRBJ1-2; v_gene: TRBV12-3/TRBV12-4; d_gene: -; len: 11; CDR3aa: CASSQQGPPTF; CDR3nt: TGTGCCAGCAGCCAACAGGGCCCCCCCACCTTC
abundance: many; j_gene: TRBJ2-2; v_gene: TRBV5-1; d_gene: TRBD1; len: 17; CDR3aa: CASSFFPGTGEPGELFF; CDR3nt: TGCGCCAGCAGCTTTTTCCCCGGGACAGGGGAGCCCGGGGAGCTGTTTTTT
abundance: many; j_gene: TRBJ2-5; v_gene: TRBV4-2; d_gene: TRBD1; len: 15; CDR3aa: CASSQDGTGTETQYF; CDR3nt: TGTGCCAGCAGCCAAGATGGGACAGGTACAGAGACCCAGTACTTC
abundance: many; j_gene: TRBJ1-3; v_gene: TRBV11-2; d_gene: -; len: 14; CDR3aa: CASSDSISWNTIYF; CDR3nt: TGTGCCAGCAGCGACAGTATTTCCTGGAATACCATATATTTT
abundance: many; j_gene: TRBJ2-7; v_gene: TRBV21-1; d_gene: -; len: 16; CDR3aa: CASSKVVLAGTEEQYF; CDR3nt: TGTGCCAGCAGCAAAGTCGTGCTAGCGGGGACGGAAGAGCAGTACTTC
abundance: many; j_gene: TRBJ2-7; v_gene: TRBV5-1; d_gene: TRBD1; len: 14; CDR3aa: CASSPGQETYEQYF; CDR3nt: TGCGCCAGCAGCCCGGGACAGGAGACCTACGAGCAGTACTTC
abundance: many; j_gene: TRBJ1-5; v_gene: TRBV10-3; d_gene: -; len: 16; CDR3aa: CAISDVRGASNQPQHF; CDR3nt: TGTGCCATCAGTGACGTTAGGGGGGCTAGTAATCAGCCCCAGCATTTT
abundance: many; j_gene: TRBJ1-4; v_gene: TRBV5-1; d_gene: -; len: 14; CDR3aa: CASSLGSPNEKLFF; CDR3nt: TGCGCCAGCAGCTTGGGCAGCCCTAATGAAAAACTGTTTTTT